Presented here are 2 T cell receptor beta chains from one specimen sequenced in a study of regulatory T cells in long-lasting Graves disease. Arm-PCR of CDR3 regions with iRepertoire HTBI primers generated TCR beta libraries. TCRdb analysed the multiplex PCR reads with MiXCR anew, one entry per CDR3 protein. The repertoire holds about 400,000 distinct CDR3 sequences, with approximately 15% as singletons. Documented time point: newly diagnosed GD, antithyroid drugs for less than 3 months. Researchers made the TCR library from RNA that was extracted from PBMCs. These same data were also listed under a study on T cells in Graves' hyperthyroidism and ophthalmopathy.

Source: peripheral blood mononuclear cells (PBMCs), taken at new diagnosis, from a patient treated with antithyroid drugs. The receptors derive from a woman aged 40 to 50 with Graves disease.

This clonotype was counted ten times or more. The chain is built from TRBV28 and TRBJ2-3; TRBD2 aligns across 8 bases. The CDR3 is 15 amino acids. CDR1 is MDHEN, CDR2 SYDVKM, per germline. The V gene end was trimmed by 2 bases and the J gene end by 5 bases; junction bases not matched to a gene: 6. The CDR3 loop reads CASSLHGRAEDTQYF. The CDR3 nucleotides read TGTGCCAGCAGTTTACACGGGAGGGCCGAAGATACGCAGTATTTT.

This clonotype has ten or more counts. The CDR3 sequence is CASSPGGAVSRETQYF. CDR3 nucleotides: TGCGCCAGCAGCCCCGGGGGGGCGGTGAGTAGAGAGACCCAGTACTTC. The J gene is TRBJ2-5, the V gene TRBV4-1; TRBD2 matches at 8 bases. Trimming at V came to 4 bases and at J to 4 bases, leaving 11 bases not matched to a gene. The CDR3 consists of 16 residues. Germline CDR1 is MGHRA and CDR2 is YSYEKL.